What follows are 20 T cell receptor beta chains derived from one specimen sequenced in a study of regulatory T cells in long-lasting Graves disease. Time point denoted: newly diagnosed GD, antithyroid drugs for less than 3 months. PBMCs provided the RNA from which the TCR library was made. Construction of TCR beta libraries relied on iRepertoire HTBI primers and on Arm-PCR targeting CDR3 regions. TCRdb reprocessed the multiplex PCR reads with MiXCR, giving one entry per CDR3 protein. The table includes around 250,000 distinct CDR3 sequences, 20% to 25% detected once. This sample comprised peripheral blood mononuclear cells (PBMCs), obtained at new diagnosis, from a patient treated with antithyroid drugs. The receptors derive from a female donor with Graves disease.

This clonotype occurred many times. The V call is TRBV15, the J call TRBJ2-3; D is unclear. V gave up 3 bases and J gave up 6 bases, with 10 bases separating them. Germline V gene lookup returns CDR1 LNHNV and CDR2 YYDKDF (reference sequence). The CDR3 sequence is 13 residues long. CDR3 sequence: CATSSYVVDTQYF. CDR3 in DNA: TGTGCCACCAGCAGCTATGTTGTGGATACGCAGTATTTT.

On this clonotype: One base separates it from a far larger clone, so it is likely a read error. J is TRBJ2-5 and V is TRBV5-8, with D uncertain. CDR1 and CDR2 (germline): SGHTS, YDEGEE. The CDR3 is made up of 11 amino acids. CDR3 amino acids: CASSFEETLYF. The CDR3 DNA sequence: TGTGCCAGCAGCTTTGAAGAGACCCTGTACTTC.

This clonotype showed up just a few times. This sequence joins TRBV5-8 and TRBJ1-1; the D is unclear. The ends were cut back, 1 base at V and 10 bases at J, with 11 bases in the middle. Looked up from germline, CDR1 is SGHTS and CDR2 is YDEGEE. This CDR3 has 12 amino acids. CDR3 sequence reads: CASSLSGIRAFF. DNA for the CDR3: TGTGCCAGCAGCTTGTCGGGGATTCGAGCTTTCTTT.

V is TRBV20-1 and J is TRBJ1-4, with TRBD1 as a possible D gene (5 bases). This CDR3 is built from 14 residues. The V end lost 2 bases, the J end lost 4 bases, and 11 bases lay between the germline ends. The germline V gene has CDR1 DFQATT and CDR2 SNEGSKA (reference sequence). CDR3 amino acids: CSARPGDLNEKLFF. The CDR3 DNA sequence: TGCAGTGCTAGACCCGGGGACCTTAATGAAAAACTGTTTTTT.

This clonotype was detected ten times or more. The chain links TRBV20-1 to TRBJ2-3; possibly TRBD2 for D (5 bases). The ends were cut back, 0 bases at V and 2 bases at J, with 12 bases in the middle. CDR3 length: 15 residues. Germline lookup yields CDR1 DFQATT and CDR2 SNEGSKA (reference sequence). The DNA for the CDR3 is TGCAGTGCTAGAGACGGTGGGCGGGCCACAGATACGCAGTATTTT. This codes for CSARDGGRATDTQYF.

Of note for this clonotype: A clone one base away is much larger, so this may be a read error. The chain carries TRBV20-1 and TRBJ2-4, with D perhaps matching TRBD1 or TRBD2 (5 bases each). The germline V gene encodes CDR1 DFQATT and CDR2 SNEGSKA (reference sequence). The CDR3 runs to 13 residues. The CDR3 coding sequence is TGCAGTGCTGGACTGGGGACCAAAAACATTCGGTACTTC. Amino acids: CSAGLGTKNIRYF.

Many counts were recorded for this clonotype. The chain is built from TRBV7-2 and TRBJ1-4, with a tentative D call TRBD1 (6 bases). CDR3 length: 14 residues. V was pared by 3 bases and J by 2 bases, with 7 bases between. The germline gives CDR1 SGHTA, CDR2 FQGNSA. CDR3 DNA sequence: TGTGCCAGCAGCTTCCAGGGGACTAATGAAAAACTGTTTTTT. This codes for CASSFQGTNEKLFF. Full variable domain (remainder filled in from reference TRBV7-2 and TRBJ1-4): GAGVSQSPSNKVTEKGKDVELRCDPISGHTALYWYRQSLGQGLEFLIYFQGNSAPDKSGLPSDRFSAERTGGSVSTLTIQRTQQEDSAVYLCASSFQGTNEKLFFGSGTQLSVL.

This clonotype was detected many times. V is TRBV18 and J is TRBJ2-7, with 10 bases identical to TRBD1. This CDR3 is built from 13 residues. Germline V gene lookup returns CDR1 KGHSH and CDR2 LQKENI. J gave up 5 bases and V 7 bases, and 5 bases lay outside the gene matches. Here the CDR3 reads CASYVGTGDEQYF. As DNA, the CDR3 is TGTGCCAGCTACGTCGGGACAGGGGACGAGCAGTACTTC.

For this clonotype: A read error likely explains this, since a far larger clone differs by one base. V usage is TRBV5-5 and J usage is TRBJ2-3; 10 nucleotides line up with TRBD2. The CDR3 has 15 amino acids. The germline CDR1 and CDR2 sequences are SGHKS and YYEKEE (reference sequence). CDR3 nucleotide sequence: TGCGCCAGCAGCTTGGGCCTAGCGGGAGTGAAGACGCAGTATTTT. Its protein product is CASSLGLAGVKTQYF.

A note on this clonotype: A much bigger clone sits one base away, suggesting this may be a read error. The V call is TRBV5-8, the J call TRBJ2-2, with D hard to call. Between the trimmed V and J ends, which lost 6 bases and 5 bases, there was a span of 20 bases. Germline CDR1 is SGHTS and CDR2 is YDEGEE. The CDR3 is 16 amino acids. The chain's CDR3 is CASTIRRALGTGELFF. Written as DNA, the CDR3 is TGTGCCAGCACCATCCGCCGCGCCCTGGGGACCGGGGAGCTGTTTTTT.

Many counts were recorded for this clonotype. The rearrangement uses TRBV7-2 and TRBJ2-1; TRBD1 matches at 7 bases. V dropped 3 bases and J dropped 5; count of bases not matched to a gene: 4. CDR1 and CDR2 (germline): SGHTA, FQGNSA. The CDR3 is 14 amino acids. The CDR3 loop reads CASSLRGTDNEQFF. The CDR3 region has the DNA TGTGCCAGCAGCTTGAGGGGGACAGACAATGAGCAGTTCTTC.

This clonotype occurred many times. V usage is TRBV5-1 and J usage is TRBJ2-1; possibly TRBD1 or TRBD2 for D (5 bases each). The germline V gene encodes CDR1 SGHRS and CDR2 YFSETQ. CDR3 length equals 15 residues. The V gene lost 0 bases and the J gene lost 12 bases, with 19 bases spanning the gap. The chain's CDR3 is CASSLDRGPGVRQFF. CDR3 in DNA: TGCGCCAGCAGCTTGGATCGGGGCCCCGGGGTCCGGCAGTTCTTC.

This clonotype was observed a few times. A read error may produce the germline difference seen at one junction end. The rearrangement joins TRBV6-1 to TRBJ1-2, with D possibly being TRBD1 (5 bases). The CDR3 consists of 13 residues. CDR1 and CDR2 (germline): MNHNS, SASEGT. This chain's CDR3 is CASSPGGNFGYTF. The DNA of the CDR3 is TGTGCCAGCAGTCCCGGGGGGAACTTTGGCTACACCTTC.

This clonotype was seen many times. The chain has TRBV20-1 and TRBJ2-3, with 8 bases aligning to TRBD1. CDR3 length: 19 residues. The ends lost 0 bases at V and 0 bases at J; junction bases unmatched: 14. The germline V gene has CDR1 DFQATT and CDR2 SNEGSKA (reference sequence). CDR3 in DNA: TGCAGTGCTAGAGATTCTCCCCGGGGGAGACAGGGGAGCACAGATACGCAGTATTTT. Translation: CSARDSPRGRQGSTDTQYF.

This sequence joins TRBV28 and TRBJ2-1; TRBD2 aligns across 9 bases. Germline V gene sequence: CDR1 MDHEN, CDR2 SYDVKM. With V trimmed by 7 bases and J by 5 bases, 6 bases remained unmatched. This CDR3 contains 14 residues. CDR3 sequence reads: CASIQTSGNNEQFF. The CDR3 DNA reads TGTGCCAGCATTCAGACTAGCGGAAACAATGAGCAGTTCTTC. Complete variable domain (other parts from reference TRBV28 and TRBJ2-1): DVKVTQSSRYLVKRTGEKVFLECVQDMDHENMFWYRQDPGLGLRLIYFSYDVKMKEKGDIPEGYSVSREKKERFSLILESASTNQTSMYLCASIQTSGNNEQFFGPGTRLTVL.

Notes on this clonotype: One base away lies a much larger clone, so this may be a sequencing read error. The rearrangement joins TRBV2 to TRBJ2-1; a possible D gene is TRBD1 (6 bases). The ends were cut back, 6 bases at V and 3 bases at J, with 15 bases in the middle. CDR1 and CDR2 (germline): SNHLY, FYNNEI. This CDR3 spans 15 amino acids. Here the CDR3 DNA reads TGTGCCAGCAGCCGCCAGGGGCCCATCTACAATGAGCAGTTCTTC. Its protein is CASSRQGPIYNEQFF.

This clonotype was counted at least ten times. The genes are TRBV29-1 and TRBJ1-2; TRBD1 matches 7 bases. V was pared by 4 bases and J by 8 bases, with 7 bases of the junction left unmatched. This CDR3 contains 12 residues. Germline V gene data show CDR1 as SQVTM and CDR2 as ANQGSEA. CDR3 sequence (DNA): TGCAGCGTTGTTGGTACAGGGGAAGGCTACACCTTC. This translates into CSVVGTGEGYTF.

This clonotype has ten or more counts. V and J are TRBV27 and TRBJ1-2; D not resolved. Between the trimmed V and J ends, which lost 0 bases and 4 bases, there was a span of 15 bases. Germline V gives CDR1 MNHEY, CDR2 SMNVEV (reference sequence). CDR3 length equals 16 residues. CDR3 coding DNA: TGTGCCAGCAGTTTATCAGTTGGGTACGGTACCTATGGCTACACCTTC. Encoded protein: CASSLSVGYGTYGYTF.

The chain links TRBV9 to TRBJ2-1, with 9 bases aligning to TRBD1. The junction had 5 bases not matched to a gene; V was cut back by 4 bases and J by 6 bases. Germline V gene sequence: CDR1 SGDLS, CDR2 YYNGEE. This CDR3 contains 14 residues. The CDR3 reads CASSTATGGNEQFF. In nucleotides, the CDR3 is TGTGCCAGCAGCACGGCGACAGGGGGCAATGAGCAGTTCTTC.

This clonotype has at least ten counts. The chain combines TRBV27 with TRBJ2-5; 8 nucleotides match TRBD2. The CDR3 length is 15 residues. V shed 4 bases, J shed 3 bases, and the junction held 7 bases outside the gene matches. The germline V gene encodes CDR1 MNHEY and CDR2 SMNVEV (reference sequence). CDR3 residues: CASSSLTSAKETQYF. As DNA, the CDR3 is TGTGCCAGCAGTTCCCTGACTAGCGCTAAAGAGACCCAGTACTTC.